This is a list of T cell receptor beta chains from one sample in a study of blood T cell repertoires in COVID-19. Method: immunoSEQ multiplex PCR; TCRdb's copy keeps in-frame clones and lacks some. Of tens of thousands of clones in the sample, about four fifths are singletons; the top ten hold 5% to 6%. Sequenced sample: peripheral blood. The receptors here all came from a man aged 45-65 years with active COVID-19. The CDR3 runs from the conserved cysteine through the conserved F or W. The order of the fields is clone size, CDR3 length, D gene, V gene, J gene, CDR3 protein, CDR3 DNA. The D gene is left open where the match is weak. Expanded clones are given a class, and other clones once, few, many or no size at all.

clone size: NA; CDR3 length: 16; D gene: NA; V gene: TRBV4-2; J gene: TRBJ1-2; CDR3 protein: CASSQDKPQVGYGYTF; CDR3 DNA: TGTGCCAGCAGCCAAGATAAGCCCCAGGTCGGCTATGGCTACACCTTC
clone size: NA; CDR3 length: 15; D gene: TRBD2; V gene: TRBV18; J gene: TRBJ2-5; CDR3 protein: CASSPGEGIQETQYF; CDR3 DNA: TGTGCCAGCTCACCCGGGGAGGGAATCCAAGAGACCCAGTACTTC
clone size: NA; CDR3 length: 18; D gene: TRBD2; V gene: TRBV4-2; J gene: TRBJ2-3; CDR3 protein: CASSQANLAGDPTDTQYF; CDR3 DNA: TGTGCCAGCAGCCAAGCGAACCTAGCGGGAGACCCTACAGATACGCAGTATTTT
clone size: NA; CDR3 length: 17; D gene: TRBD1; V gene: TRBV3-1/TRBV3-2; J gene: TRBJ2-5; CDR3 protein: CASSQVPLDRGYIPQYF; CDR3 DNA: TGTGCCAGCAGCCAAGTCCCTTTGGACAGGGGGTATATCCCCCAGTACTTC
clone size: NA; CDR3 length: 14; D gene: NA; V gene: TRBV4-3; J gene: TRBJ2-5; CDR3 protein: CASSHAGRVETQYF; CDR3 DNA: TGCGCCAGCAGCCACGCCGGGAGAGTAGAGACCCAGTACTTC
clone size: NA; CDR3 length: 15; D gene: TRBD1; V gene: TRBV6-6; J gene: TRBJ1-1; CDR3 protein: CASSDRDRGSTEAFF; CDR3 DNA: TGTGCCAGCAGTGACCGGGACAGGGGTAGCACTGAAGCTTTCTTT
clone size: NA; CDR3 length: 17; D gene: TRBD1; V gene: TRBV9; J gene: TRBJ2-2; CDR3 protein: CASSVGFGQGTTGELFF; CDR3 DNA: TGTGCCAGCAGCGTGGGTTTCGGACAGGGCACCACCGGGGAGCTGTTTTTT
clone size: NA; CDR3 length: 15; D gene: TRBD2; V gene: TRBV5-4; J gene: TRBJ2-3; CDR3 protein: CASSFSGFLSDTQYF; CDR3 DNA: TGTGCCAGCTCTTTTAGCGGGTTCCTTTCAGATACGCAGTATTTT
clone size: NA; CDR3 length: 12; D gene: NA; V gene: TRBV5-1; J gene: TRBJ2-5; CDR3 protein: CASSRFQETQYF; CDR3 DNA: TGCGCCAGCAGCCGCTTCCAGGAGACCCAGTACTTC
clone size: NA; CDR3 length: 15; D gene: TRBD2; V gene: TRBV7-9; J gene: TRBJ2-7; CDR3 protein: CASSFQTSGGYEQYF; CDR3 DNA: TGTGCCAGCAGCTTCCAGACTAGCGGGGGCTACGAGCAGTACTTC
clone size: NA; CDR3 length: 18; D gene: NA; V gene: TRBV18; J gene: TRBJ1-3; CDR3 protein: CASSPGYPGGGTGNTIYF; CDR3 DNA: TGTGCCAGCTCACCAGGTTACCCCGGGGGGGGTACTGGAAACACCATATATTTT
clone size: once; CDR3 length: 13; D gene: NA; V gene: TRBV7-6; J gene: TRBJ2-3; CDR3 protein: CASSLTAADTQYF; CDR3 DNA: TGTGCCAGCAGCTTAACAGCCGCCGATACGCAGTATTTT
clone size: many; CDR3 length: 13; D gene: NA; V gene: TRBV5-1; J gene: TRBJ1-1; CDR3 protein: CASSLAGNTEAFF; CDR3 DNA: TGCGCCAGCAGCTTGGCCGGGAACACTGAAGCTTTCTTT
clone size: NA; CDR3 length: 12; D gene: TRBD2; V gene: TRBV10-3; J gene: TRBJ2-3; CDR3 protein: CAIGTSVDTQYF; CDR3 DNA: TGTGCCATCGGGACTAGCGTGGATACGCAGTATTTT
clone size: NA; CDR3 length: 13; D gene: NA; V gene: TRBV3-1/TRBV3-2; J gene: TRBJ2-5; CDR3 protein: CASGDRRVETQYF; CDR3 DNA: TGTGCCAGCGGTGACCGCCGGGTAGAGACCCAGTACTTC
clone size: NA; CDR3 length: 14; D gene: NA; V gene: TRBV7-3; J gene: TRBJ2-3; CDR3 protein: CASSLTWGSDTQYF; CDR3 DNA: TGTGCCAGCAGCTTAACGTGGGGCTCAGATACGCAGTATTTT
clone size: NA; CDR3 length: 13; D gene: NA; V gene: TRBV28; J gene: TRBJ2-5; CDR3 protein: CASSLLTPETQYF; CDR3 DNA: TGTGCCAGCAGTTTATTGACACCTGAGACCCAGTACTTC
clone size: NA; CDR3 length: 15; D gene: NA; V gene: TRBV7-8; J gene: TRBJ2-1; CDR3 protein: CASSPRGPLYNEQFF; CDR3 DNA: TGTGCCAGCAGCCCCCGAGGGCCATTGTACAATGAGCAGTTCTTC
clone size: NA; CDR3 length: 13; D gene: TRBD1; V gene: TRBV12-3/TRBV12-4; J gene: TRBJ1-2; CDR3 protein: CASWTGGIYGYTF; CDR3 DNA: TGTGCCAGCTGGACAGGGGGAATCTATGGCTACACCTTC
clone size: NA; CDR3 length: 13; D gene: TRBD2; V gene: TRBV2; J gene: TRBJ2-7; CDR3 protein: CASRLAGGVGQYF; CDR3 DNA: TGTGCCAGCCGCCTAGCGGGAGGGGTCGGGCAGTACTTC
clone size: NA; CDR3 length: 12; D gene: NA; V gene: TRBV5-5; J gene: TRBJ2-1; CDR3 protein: CASSLEVDEQFF; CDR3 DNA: TGTGCCAGCAGCTTAGAGGTGGATGAGCAGTTCTTC
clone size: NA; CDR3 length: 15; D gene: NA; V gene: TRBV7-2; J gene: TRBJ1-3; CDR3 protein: CASSLNSIAGNTIYF; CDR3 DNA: TGTGCCAGCAGCTTAAACTCCATTGCTGGAAACACCATATATTTT
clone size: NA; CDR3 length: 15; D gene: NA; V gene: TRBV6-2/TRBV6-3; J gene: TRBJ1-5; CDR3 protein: CASSYRGGSNQPQHF; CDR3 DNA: TGTGCCAGCAGTTACAGGGGAGGGAGCAATCAGCCCCAGCATTTT
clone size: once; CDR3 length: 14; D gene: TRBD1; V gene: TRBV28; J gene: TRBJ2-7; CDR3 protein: CASSLLKQGEGQYF; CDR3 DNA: TGTGCCAGCAGTTTATTAAAACAGGGGGAAGGGCAGTACTTC
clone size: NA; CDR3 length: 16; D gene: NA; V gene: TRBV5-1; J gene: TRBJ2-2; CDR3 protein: CASSPDRTGDTGELFF; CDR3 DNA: TGCGCCAGCAGCCCGGACCGGACTGGGGACACCGGGGAGCTGTTTTTT
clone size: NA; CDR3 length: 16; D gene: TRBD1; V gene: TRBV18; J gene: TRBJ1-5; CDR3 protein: CASSPDRGNSNQPQHF; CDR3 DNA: TGTGCCAGCTCCCCTGACAGGGGTAACAGCAATCAGCCCCAGCATTTT
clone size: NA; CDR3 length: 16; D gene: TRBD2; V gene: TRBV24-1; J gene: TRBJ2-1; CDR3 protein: CATSDPAGGSYNEQFF; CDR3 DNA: TGTGCCACCAGTGATCCCGCGGGAGGCTCCTACAATGAGCAGTTCTTC
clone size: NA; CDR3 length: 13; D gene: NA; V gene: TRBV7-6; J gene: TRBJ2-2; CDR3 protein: CASSLSRTGELFF; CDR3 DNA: TGTGCCAGCAGCTTATCCCGGACCGGGGAGCTGTTTTTT
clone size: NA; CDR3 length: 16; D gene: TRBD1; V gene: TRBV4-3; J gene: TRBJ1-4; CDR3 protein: CASSQNPRGVNEKLFF; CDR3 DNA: TGCGCCAGCAGCCAAAACCCCAGGGGGGTTAATGAAAAACTGTTTTTT
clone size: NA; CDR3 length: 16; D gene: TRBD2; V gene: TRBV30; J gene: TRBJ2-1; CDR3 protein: CAWSVLGLAGDNEQFF; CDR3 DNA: TGTGCCTGGAGTGTACTGGGACTAGCTGGGGATAATGAGCAGTTCTTC
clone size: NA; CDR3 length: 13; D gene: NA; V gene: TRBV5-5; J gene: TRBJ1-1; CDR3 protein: CASSHRLNTEAFF; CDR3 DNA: TGTGCCAGCAGCCATCGGTTAAACACTGAAGCTTTCTTT
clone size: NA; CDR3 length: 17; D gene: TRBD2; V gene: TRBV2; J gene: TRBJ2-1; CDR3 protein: CASSNPRTSGSTNEQFF; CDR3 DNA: TGTGCCAGCAGTAATCCGCGGACTAGCGGGAGTACGAATGAGCAGTTCTTC
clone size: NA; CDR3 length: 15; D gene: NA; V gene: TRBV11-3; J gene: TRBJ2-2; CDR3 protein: CASSLAVTNTGELFF; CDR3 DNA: TGTGCCAGCAGCTTAGCGGTTACGAACACCGGGGAGCTGTTTTTT
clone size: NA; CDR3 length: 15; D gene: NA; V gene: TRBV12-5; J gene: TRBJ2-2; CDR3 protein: CASGLISGNTGELFF; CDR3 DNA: TGTGCTAGTGGTTTGATCAGCGGAAACACCGGGGAGCTGTTTTTT
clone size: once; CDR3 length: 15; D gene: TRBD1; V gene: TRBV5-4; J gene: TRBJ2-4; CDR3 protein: CASSRPGTAQNIQYF; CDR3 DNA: TGTGCCAGCAGCCGACCCGGGACAGCTCAAAACATTCAGTACTTC
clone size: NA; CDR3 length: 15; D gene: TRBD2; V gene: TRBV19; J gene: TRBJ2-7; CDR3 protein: CASSINSGGAGEQYF; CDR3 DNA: TGTGCCAGTAGTATCAACAGCGGGGGGGCGGGCGAGCAGTACTTC
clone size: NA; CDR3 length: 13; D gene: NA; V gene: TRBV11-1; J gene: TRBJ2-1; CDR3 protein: CASSWAGSNEQFF; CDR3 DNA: TGTGCCAGCAGCTGGGCCGGGAGCAATGAGCAGTTCTTC
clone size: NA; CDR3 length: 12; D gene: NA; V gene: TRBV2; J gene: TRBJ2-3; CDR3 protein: CASSPSADTQYF; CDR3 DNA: TGTGCCAGCAGCCCTAGCGCAGATACGCAGTATTTT
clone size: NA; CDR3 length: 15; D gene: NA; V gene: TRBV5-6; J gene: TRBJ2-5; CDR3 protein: CASSSTHYTQETQYF; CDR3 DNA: TGTGCCAGCAGCTCAACCCACTACACTCAAGAGACCCAGTACTTC
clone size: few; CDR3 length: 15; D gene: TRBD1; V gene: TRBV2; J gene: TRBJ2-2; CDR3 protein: CASRIGTGGPGELFF; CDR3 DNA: TGTGCCAGCAGGATCGGGACAGGGGGCCCCGGGGAGCTGTTTTTT
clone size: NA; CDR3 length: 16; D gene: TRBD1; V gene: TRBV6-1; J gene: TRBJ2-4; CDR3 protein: CASSVGTGINTNIQYF; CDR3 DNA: TGTGCCAGCAGTGTAGGGACAGGGATTAATACGAACATTCAGTACTTC
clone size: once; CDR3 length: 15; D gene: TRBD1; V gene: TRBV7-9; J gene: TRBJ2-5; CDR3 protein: CASSSRTGLEETQYF; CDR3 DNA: TGTGCCAGCAGCTCAAGGACAGGGTTAGAAGAGACCCAGTACTTC
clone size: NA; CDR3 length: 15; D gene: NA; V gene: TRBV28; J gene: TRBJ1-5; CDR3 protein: CASSVLFRSNQPQHF; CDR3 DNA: TGTGCCAGCAGTGTCCTGTTCCGTAGCAATCAGCCCCAGCATTTT
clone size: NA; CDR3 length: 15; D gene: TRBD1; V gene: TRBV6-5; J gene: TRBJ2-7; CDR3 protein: CASIRDRGASYEQYF; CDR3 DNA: TGTGCCAGCATTAGAGACAGGGGCGCATCCTACGAGCAGTACTTC
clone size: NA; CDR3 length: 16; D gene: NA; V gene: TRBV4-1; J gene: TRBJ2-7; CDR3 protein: CASSQVSGRGSHEQYF; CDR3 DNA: TGCGCCAGCAGCCAAGTATCAGGTAGGGGTTCCCACGAGCAGTACTTC
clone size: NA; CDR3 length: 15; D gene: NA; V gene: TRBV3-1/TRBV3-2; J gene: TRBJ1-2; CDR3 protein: CASSQGGAGLDGYTF; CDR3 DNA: TGTGCCAGCAGCCAAGGGGGAGCGGGACTCGATGGCTACACCTTC
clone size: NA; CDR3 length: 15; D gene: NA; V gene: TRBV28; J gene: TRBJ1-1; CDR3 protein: CASSLGGGEDTEAFF; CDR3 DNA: TGTGCCAGCAGTTTGGGGGGGGGAGAGGACACTGAAGCTTTCTTT
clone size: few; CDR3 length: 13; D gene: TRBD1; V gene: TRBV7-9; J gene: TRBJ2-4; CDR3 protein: CASSTGGYGIQYF; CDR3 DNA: TGTGCCAGCAGTACAGGGGGGTATGGCATTCAGTACTTC
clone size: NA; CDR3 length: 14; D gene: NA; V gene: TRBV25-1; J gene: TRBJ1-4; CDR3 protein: CASSEMGQYEKLFF; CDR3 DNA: TGTGCCAGCAGTGAAATGGGACAATACGAAAAACTGTTTTTT
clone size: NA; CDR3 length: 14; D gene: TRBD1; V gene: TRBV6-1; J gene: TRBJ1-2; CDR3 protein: CASSEDRGLGGYTF; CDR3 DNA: TGTGCCAGCAGTGAAGACAGGGGGCTGGGAGGCTACACCTTC